The clone carrying this T cell receptor (beta chain) appeared a few times. The PCR had 60 Vbeta and 13 Jbeta primers. Profiled with immunoSEQ multiplex PCR; TCRdb holds only in-frame clones, not every one. The sample yields almost 200,000 clones, 79% seen once. The data belong to a study of cytomegalovirus exposure and HLA in healthy donors. Study background: The study placed 70% to 90% of its 350 to 450 genotyped donors in the Caucasian-associated ancestry cluster.

The CDR3 is 12 residues long. In germline, CDR1 is SNHLY, CDR2 FYNNEI. V shed 6 bases and J 3 bases; nucleotides not matched to a gene: 0. Sample: PBMCs. The receptor was isolated from a male donor in good health and CMV-seropositive. The chain carries TRBV2 and TRBJ2-7, with TRBD1 matching over 9 bases. The chain's CDR3 is CASRGQGYEQYF. The CDR3 region has the DNA TGTGCCAGCAGGGGACAGGGCTACGAGCAGTACTTC.